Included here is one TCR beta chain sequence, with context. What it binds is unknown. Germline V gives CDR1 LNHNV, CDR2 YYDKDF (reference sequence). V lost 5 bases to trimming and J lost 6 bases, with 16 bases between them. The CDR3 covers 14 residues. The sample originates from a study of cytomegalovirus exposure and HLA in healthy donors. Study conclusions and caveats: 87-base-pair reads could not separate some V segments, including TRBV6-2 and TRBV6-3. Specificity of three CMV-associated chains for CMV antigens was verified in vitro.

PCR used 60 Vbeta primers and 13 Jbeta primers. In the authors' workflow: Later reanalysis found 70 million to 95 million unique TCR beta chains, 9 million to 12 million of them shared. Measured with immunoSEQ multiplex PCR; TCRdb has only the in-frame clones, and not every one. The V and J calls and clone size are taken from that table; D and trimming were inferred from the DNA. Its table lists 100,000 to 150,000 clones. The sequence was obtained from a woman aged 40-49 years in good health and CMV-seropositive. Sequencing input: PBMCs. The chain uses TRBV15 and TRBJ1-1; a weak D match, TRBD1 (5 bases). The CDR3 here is CATSQPPQVSEAFF. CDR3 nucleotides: TGTGCCACCAGCCAACCCCCACAGGTCTCTGAAGCTTTCTTT.